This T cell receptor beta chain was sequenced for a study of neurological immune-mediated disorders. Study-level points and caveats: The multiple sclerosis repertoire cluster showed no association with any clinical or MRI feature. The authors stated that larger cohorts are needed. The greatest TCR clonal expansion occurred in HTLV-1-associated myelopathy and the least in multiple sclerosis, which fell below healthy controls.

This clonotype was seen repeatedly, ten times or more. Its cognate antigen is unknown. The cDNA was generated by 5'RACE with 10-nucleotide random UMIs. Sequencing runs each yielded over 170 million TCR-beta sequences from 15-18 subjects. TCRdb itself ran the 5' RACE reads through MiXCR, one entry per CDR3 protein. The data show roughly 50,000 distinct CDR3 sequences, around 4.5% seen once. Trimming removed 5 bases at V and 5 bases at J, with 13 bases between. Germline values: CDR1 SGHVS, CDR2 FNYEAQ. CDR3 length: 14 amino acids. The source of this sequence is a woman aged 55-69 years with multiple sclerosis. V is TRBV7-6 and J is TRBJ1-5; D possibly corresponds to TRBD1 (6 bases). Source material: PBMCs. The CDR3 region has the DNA TGTGCCAGCAGCCAAGGGGGTACCCATCAGCCCCAGCATTTT. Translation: CASSQGGTHQPQHF.